The rows below give T cell receptor beta chains drawn from one sample of a study of blood T cells in healthy people across ages. MiXCR was run by TCRdb on the 5' RACE reads, yielding one entry per CDR3 protein. Among hundreds of thousands of distinct CDR3 sequences listed, about 59% were seen once. Sequenced: blood. Every receptor here comes from a young man in good health. CDR3s include the opening cysteine and the closing phenylalanine or tryptophan. Each record gives: CDR3 length, clone size, J gene, V gene, D gene, CDR3 DNA, CDR3 protein. A D gene is named only where the DNA matches it firmly. Some rows mark clone size as missing; the rest say once, few, many or name a class of expanded clone.

16	.	TRBJ1-2	TRBV20-1	.	TGCAGTGCTAGAGACGCCGGGCCCAGAAGGGGCTATGGCTACACCTTC	CSARDAGPRRGYGYTF
16	once	TRBJ2-1	TRBV3-1	TRBD1	TGTGCCAGCAGCCACTCCCCCGGGACAGGTGATAATGAGCAGTTCTTC	CASSHSPGTGDNEQFF
13	.	TRBJ2-4	TRBV7-2	.	TGTGCCAGCAGCTTAGCCGACAAAAACGTTCAGTACTTC	CASSLADKNVQYF
13	.	TRBJ2-1	TRBV7-9	.	TGTGCCAGCAGCTTAGTCGCAAGGAATGAGCAGTTCTTC	CASSLVARNEQFF
13	once	TRBJ2-7	TRBV20-1	.	TGCAGTGCTATCCGGGACCTCAGGTACGAGCAGTACTTC	CSAIRDLRYEQYF
17	.	TRBJ2-3	TRBV18	TRBD2	TGTGCCAGCTCACCAGGGACTAGCGGGGTGAGCACAGATACGCAGTATTTT	CASSPGTSGVSTDTQYF
15	.	TRBJ2-7	TRBV3-1	TRBD2	TGTGCCAGCAGCCAAGCCGTAGCGGGAGCCCACGAGCAGTACTTC	CASSQAVAGAHEQYF
16	.	TRBJ2-3	TRBV9	.	TGTGCCAGCAGCCCGGCCGGGACTCCCATGAGAGATACGCAGTATTTT	CASSPAGTPMRDTQYF
15	.	TRBJ2-5	TRBV6-4	.	TGTGCCAGCAGTGAACAGGGAAATTTTCAAGAGACCCAGTACTTC	CASSEQGNFQETQYF
16	.	TRBJ2-5	TRBV5-1	.	TGCGCCAGCAGCCAAATGGGAGGGGGCCTACAAGAGACCCAGTACTTC	CASSQMGGGLQETQYF
16	few	TRBJ2-5	TRBV25-1	.	TGTGCCAGCAGTGAACCCCTTGGGTGGGTCGGGGAGACCCAGTACTTC	CASSEPLGWVGETQYF
16	.	TRBJ2-3	TRBV5-1	.	TGCGCCAGCAGCTTGGCCCTCGGGGAGATCACAGATACGCAGTATTTT	CASSLALGEITDTQYF
17	.	TRBJ2-3	TRBV21-1	.	TGTGCCAGCAGCAAGGCCCAACAGGGGAAGGGGACAGATACGCAGTATTTT	CASSKAQQGKGTDTQYF
15	few	TRBJ2-1	TRBV29-1	TRBD2	TGCAGCGTTGACCCCGGGACTAGCGGTTTCGGTGAGCAGTTCTTC	CSVDPGTSGFGEQFF
15	.	TRBJ2-1	TRBV11-3	.	TGTGCCAGCAGTTCCGGGCCGTCTTCCTACAATGAGCAGTTCTTC	CASSSGPSSYNEQFF
14	few	TRBJ2-7	TRBV5-1	TRBD2	TGCGCCAGCAGCGCCAGCGGGGATTCCTACGAGCAGTACTTC	CASSASGDSYEQYF
15	once	TRBJ2-2	TRBV9	TRBD2	TGTGCCAGCAGCGGTAGCGGGGTGACGGCCGGGGAGCTGTTTTTT	CASSGSGVTAGELFF
15	.	TRBJ1-2	TRBV9	TRBD1	TGTGCCAGCAGCTCCTCCGGGACAGAGAGATCTGGCTACACCTTC	CASSSSGTERSGYTF
13	.	TRBJ2-1	TRBV20-1	.	TGCAGTGCAAAGACCCACGCCTACAATGAGCAGTTCTTC	CSAKTHAYNEQFF
14	.	TRBJ2-7	TRBV7-2	.	TGTGCCAGCAGCCCGCGGACAGAAGCATACGAGCAGTACTTC	CASSPRTEAYEQYF
14	few	TRBJ1-2	TRBV10-3	.	TGTGCCATCAGTGAGGGGTGGGATAACTATGGCTACACCTTC	CAISEGWDNYGYTF
13	few	TRBJ1-2	TRBV20-1	.	TGCAGTGCTGACCTCCCCACAGGGAACGGCTACACCTTC	CSADLPTGNGYTF
15	.	TRBJ2-7	TRBV4-2	TRBD1	TGTGCCAGCAGCCAAGATCCGACAGGGGGGCGCGAGCAGTACTTC	CASSQDPTGGREQYF
17	many	TRBJ2-7	TRBV6-2/TRBV6-3	TRBD2	TGTGCCAGCAGTTACCGCCCCGGGGCTAGCGGGTCCTACGAGCAGTACTTC	CASSYRPGASGSYEQYF
14	.	TRBJ2-7	TRBV6-2/TRBV6-3	TRBD1	TGTGCCAGCACCCGGGACAGGGGACTTAACGAGCAGTACTTC	CASTRDRGLNEQYF
13	.	TRBJ1-6	TRBV3-1	.	TGTGCCAGCGCAGGGAACCTTAATTCACCCCTCCACTTT	CASAGNLNSPLHF
16	.	TRBJ2-1	TRBV19	TRBD1	TGTGCCAGTAGTATGCGGGGGACAGGGGATCTGAATGAGCAGTTCTTC	CASSMRGTGDLNEQFF
13	.	TRBJ1-2	TRBV29-1	.	TGCAGCGTTGGAAGGCGGGGGGTGACGGGCTACACCTTC	CSVGRRGVTGYTF
16	.	TRBJ2-1	TRBV27	TRBD2	TGTGCCAGCAGTTTAATGAGCGGGGGGGCGTACAATGAGCAGTTCTTC	CASSLMSGGAYNEQFF
14	.	TRBJ2-7	TRBV24-1	.	TGTGCCACCAGTGACGGCGCAAGCTCCTACGAGCAGTACTTC	CATSDGASSYEQYF
13	.	TRBJ1-2	TRBV25-1	TRBD1	TGTGCCACCTACAGGGGGCAAGGGTATGGCTACACCTTC	CATYRGQGYGYTF
16	.	TRBJ2-7	TRBV6-2/TRBV6-3	TRBD1	TGTGCCAGCAGTTACGAACCGGGACAGGGGGCCCACGAGCAGTACTTC	CASSYEPGQGAHEQYF
15	.	TRBJ2-3	TRBV7-2	TRBD2	TGTGCCAGCAGCCCCCAGAGCGGGGGGACAGATACGCAGTATTTT	CASSPQSGGTDTQYF
14	.	TRBJ2-1	TRBV29-1	TRBD1	TGCAGCGTGCAGACAGGGGGCGTCTACAATGAGCAGTTCTTC	CSVQTGGVYNEQFF
16	few	TRBJ1-4	TRBV29-1	.	TGCAGCGTTGGGTACCAGGGGCTTGCGACTAATGAAAAACTGTTTTTT	CSVGYQGLATNEKLFF
16	.	TRBJ2-3	TRBV28	.	TGTGCCAGCAGTCCGCTGGAGGTCGACTCCACAGATACGCAGTATTTT	CASSPLEVDSTDTQYF
17	few	TRBJ2-6	TRBV6-6	.	TGTGCCAGCAGTACCCCGGGACACCATACTGGGGCCAACGTCCTGACTTTC	CASSTPGHHTGANVLTF
10	many	TRBJ2-7	TRBV2	.	TGTGCCAGCAGTGTCTACGAGCAGTACTTC	CASSVYEQYF
13	.	TRBJ2-7	TRBV12-3/TRBV12-4	TRBD2	TGTGCCACCTCTAGCGGGGGCCGCAATGAGCAGTACTTC	CATSSGGRNEQYF
12	.	TRBJ2-7	TRBV12-3/TRBV12-4	.	TGTGCCAGCAGCTTCGGGGACGCCGAGCAGTACTTC	CASSFGDAEQYF
14	.	TRBJ2-1	TRBV27	.	TGTGCCAGCAGTTTAGCTAGAGGGGTCGATGAGCAGTTCTTC	CASSLARGVDEQFF
14	.	TRBJ2-6	TRBV28	.	TGTGCCAGCAACGGGGTATTTGGGGCCAACGTCCTGACTTTC	CASNGVFGANVLTF
15	.	TRBJ2-7	TRBV28	TRBD1	TGTGCCAGCAGTTTACCGACAGGGGGAGAGAGGGAGCAGTACTTC	CASSLPTGGEREQYF
12	few	TRBJ2-1	TRBV12-3/TRBV12-4	TRBD1	TGTGCCAGCAGTGTAGGACAGGGTCCAGAGTTCTTC	CASSVGQGPEFF
15	.	TRBJ2-3	TRBV24-1	.	TGTGCCACCAGTGATTTGCGGGGGCCTAGAGATACGCAGTATTTT	CATSDLRGPRDTQYF
15	.	TRBJ2-3	TRBV2	TRBD1	TGTGCCAGCAGTGCACGACAGGGGAGCACAGATACGCAGTATTTT	CASSARQGSTDTQYF
13	.	TRBJ1-6	TRBV27	.	TGTGCCAGCAGCCACGCCAGCGGATCACCCCTCCACTTT	CASSHASGSPLHF
15	.	TRBJ2-7	TRBV6-6	.	TGTGCCAGCAGTTACTCGTCCAGAACCACCTACGAGCAGTACTTC	CASSYSSRTTYEQYF
15	once	TRBJ2-5	TRBV4-2	TRBD2	TGTGCCAGCAGCCAGAATCTAGCGGTTCAAGAGACCCAGTACTTC	CASSQNLAVQETQYF
14	.	TRBJ2-7	TRBV12-3/TRBV12-4	TRBD1	TGTGCCACCTCGATGGGACAGGGATCCTACGAGCAGTACTTC	CATSMGQGSYEQYF
14	.	TRBJ2-5	TRBV3-1	.	TGTGCCAGCAGCCACCACGCGACGGAAGAGACCCAGTACTTC	CASSHHATEETQYF
17	.	TRBJ1-5	TRBV3-1	TRBD1	TGTGCCAGCAGCCTAGGGGCAGGGGGCGTCAGCAATCAGCCCCAGCATTTT	CASSLGAGGVSNQPQHF
12	few	TRBJ1-6	TRBV20-1	.	TGCAGTGCTAGGGGTGTTAATTCACCCCTCCACTTT	CSARGVNSPLHF
14	.	TRBJ2-7	TRBV3-1	.	TGTGCCAGCAGCCAAGAGATGGGGCCCTACGAGCAGTACTTC	CASSQEMGPYEQYF